A single T cell receptor beta chain is shown here with its context. One junction end does not reproduce the germline sequence, and a read error may be involved. Three rounds of nested PCR, following a modified ARM-PCR protocol, produced the TCRbeta library. Via MiXCR, TCRdb re-called the multiplex PCR reads, giving one row per CDR3 protein. The sample has 75,000 to 100,000 distinct CDR3 sequences, approximately 65% seen once; the top ten hold about 16%. The CDR3 totals 11 residues. In germline, CDR1 is MGHRA, CDR2 YSYEKL. The data stem from a study of tumor and adjacent non-tumor tissue in lung cancer. This sample's RNA came from whole unsorted tissue.

The sequencing sample was made of lung tumor tissue. V usage is TRBV4-1 and J usage is TRBJ1-1, with D tentatively TRBD1 (5 bases). This sequence originates from a man in his 60s with non-small cell lung cancer. Here the CDR3 DNA reads TGCACAAGCAGCCAAGGGACTGAAACTTTCTTT. Protein: CTSSQGTETFF.